This is a list of T cell receptor beta chains from one sample in a study of response to subunit inactivated influenza vaccine. TCRdb re-analysed the RT-PCR reads in MiXCR, keeping a single row per CDR3 protein. The sample carries approximately 490,000 distinct CDR3 sequences, around 7.9% recorded once. The specimen comprised PBMCs from blood, sampled 23 to 25 months after vaccination. The receptors originated from a man aged 50-75 years who received an inactivated influenza vaccine. CDR3s include the opening cysteine and the closing phenylalanine or tryptophan. The D gene is left open where the match is weak. A row's size may be missing; if present it is once, few, many or a size class.

D gene,V gene,J gene,clone size,CDR3 protein,CDR3 DNA
TRBD2,TRBV20-1,TRBJ2-3,many,CSAIKGTTPTDTQYF,TGCAGTGCTATAAAAGGGACTACTCCCACAGATACGCAGTATTTT
TRBD2,TRBV3-1,TRBJ2-3,few,CASSPSGRVLGDTQYF,TGTGCCAGCAGCCCTAGCGGGAGGGTATTGGGAGATACGCAGTATTTT
TRBD2,TRBV5-1,TRBJ2-3,-,CASSGKLAGLTDTQYF,TGCGCCAGCAGCGGGAAACTAGCGGGATTAACAGATACGCAGTATTTT
-,TRBV28,TRBJ2-1,many,CAGSKLNEQFF,TGTGCGGGGTCTAAACTGAATGAGCAGTTCTTC
-,TRBV12-3/TRBV12-4,TRBJ1-1,-,CASSSWTGTEAFF,TGTGCCAGCAGTTCCTGGACTGGCACTGAAGCTTTCTTT
-,TRBV2,TRBJ2-1,many,CASSTRGVNNEQFF,TGTGCCAGCAGCACAAGAGGGGTCAACAATGAGCAGTTCTTC
-,TRBV27,TRBJ2-7,many,CASRSYGDYSYEQYF,TGTGCCAGCCGGAGTTATGGCGACTACTCCTACGAGCAGTACTTC
-,TRBV7-2,TRBJ1-4,-,CASSLVANEKLFF,TGTGCCAGCAGCTTAGTGGCTAATGAAAAACTGTTTTTT
TRBD2,TRBV24-1,TRBJ2-5,few,CATSDLQGLAGDETQYF,TGTGCCACCAGTGATTTGCAGGGACTAGCGGGAGATGAGACCCAGTACTTC
-,TRBV29-1,TRBJ2-5,-,CSVRRGETQYF,TGCAGCGTTCGAAGGGGAGAGACCCAGTACTTC
-,TRBV5-1,TRBJ2-2,few,CASSLRGGDRNTGELFF,TGCGCCAGCAGCTTGAGGGGAGGGGACAGGAACACCGGGGAGCTGTTTTTT
-,TRBV24-1,TRBJ2-1,-,CATSDSHNEQFF,TGTGCCACCAGTGATTCCCACAATGAGCAGTTCTTC
-,TRBV20-1,TRBJ2-7,-,CSAPPGRGYEQYF,TGCAGTGCCCCCCCTGGCAGGGGCTACGAGCAGTACTTC
-,TRBV29-1,TRBJ1-1,-,CSDLQDLGTEAFF,TGCAGCGACCTACAGGACCTGGGCACTGAAGCTTTCTTT
-,TRBV29-1,TRBJ2-6,few,CSVYRAGANVLTF,TGCAGCGTTTACAGGGCTGGGGCCAACGTCCTGACTTTC
TRBD2,TRBV20-1,TRBJ2-3,-,CSATTLAGEQHTQYF,TGCAGTGCTACCACACTAGCGGGAGAACAACATACGCAGTATTTT
-,TRBV7-6,TRBJ2-3,-,CASSLGGGALGTDTQYF,TGTGCCAGCAGCTTAGGAGGAGGGGCACTAGGCACAGATACGCAGTATTTT
-,TRBV28,TRBJ2-4,few,CASNSPLTQGGTKNIQYF,TGTGCCAGCAATTCTCCCTTGACGCAGGGAGGAACCAAAAACATTCAGTACTTC
-,TRBV20-1,TRBJ2-1,many,CSAKRLAGGDEQFF,TGCAGTGCAAAAAGACTAGCAGGGGGGGATGAGCAGTTCTTC
TRBD2,TRBV30,TRBJ2-3,-,CAWRIWGTSTVDTQYF,TGTGCCTGGAGGATATGGGGGACTAGCACGGTTGATACGCAGTATTTT
-,TRBV7-9,TRBJ2-3,-,CASSSPTRTSTDTQYF,TGTGCCAGCAGCTCCCCCACACGGACTAGCACAGATACGCAGTATTTT
-,TRBV5-1,TRBJ1-2,-,CASSPLAGDYGYTF,TGCGCCAGCAGCCCCCTCGCGGGGGACTATGGCTACACCTTC
-,TRBV20-1,TRBJ2-1,-,CSARVSAQQFF,TGCAGTGCTAGAGTGTCGGCCCAGCAGTTCTTC
-,TRBV2,TRBJ1-1,few,CASKGPRLSAFF,TGTGCCAGCAAGGGACCTCGGCTGAGCGCTTTCTTT
-,TRBV7-2,TRBJ1-1,-,CASSTQGFGAFF,TGTGCCAGCAGCACGCAGGGTTTTGGAGCTTTCTTT
-,TRBV7-2,TRBJ1-6,few,CASSLGGPSPLHF,TGTGCCAGCAGCTTAGGAGGACCTTCACCCCTCCACTTT
-,TRBV21-1,TRBJ2-3,many,CASSKRTSRDTDTQYF,TGTGCCAGCAGCAAAAGGACTAGCCGAGACACAGATACGCAGTATTTT
TRBD2,TRBV6-2/TRBV6-3,TRBJ2-1,few,CASTLAGGPYEQFF,TGTGCCAGCACCTTAGCGGGGGGGCCCTATGAGCAGTTCTTC
-,TRBV29-1,TRBJ2-3,many,CSVEASGTDTQYF,TGCAGCGTTGAGGCCTCAGGCACAGATACGCAGTATTTT
-,TRBV30,TRBJ1-5,-,CAWSLRGGIINNQPQHF,TGTGCCTGGAGCTTGCGAGGAGGGATAATAAACAATCAGCCCCAGCATTTT
-,TRBV21-1,TRBJ2-3,-,CASGNSRLASTIYSSTDTQYF,TGTGCCAGCGGCAATAGTAGACTAGCGTCGACCATCTACTCCAGCACAGATACGCAGTATTTT
-,TRBV9,TRBJ2-7,many,CASSVSQTSYEQYF,TGTGCCAGCAGCGTCTCGCAAACCTCCTACGAGCAGTACTTC
TRBD2,TRBV2,TRBJ2-3,few,CASIGGGGPDTQYF,TGTGCCAGCATAGGCGGGGGGGGTCCAGATACGCAGTATTTT
-,TRBV24-1,TRBJ2-5,few,CATSGVMGNGETQYF,TGTGCCACCAGTGGTGTTATGGGGAATGGGGAGACCCAGTACTTC
-,TRBV20-1,TRBJ2-1,many,CSAGVGDNEQFF,TGCAGTGCTGGGGTCGGTGACAATGAGCAGTTCTTC
-,TRBV20-1,TRBJ2-1,-,CSAIRMGGSIGEQFF,TGCAGTGCTATTCGTATGGGGGGATCTATCGGTGAGCAGTTCTTC
-,TRBV5-6,TRBJ1-3,many,CASSLGTSGNTIYF,TGTGCCAGCAGCTTAGGAACCTCTGGAAACACCATATATTTT
TRBD1,TRBV7-8,TRBJ2-5,-,CASSTGDSWGYQETQYF,TGTGCCAGCAGCACCGGGGACAGTTGGGGGTACCAAGAGACCCAGTACTTC
TRBD2,TRBV4-2,TRBJ2-1,many,CASSQRGLDMRDEQFF,TGTGCCAGCAGCCAACGGGGACTAGATATGCGGGATGAGCAGTTCTTC
-,TRBV6-2/TRBV6-3,TRBJ2-5,few,CASIESGAQETQYF,TGTGCCAGCATCGAAAGCGGAGCTCAAGAGACCCAGTACTTC
-,TRBV12-3/TRBV12-4,TRBJ1-3,many,CASRQQGSGNTIYF,TGTGCCAGCAGGCAACAGGGATCTGGAAACACCATATATTTT
-,TRBV7-2,TRBJ1-1,-,CASSAGQGTEAFF,TGTGCCAGCAGCGCGGGTCAGGGGACTGAAGCTTTCTTT
-,TRBV28,TRBJ2-7,few,CASTPWATAYEQYF,TGTGCCAGCACCCCTTGGGCGACGGCCTACGAGCAGTACTTC
TRBD2,TRBV11-2,TRBJ2-7,few,CASSLRLAGPSSYEQYF,TGTGCCAGCAGCTTGAGACTAGCGGGACCCAGCTCCTACGAGCAGTACTTC
-,TRBV7-9,TRBJ2-7,few,CASSSPVAYEQYF,TGTGCCAGCAGCTCTCCCGTCGCCTACGAGCAGTACTTC
-,TRBV20-1,TRBJ2-1,many,CSARVREAGSYNEQFF,TGCAGTGCTAGAGTGAGGGAAGCGGGCTCGTACAATGAGCAGTTCTTC
TRBD2,TRBV12-3/TRBV12-4,TRBJ2-1,-,CASSLLAGVHEQFF,TGTGCCAGCAGTTTATTAGCGGGAGTACATGAGCAGTTCTTC
TRBD1,TRBV4-1,TRBJ1-6,few,CASSQRPGGDSPLHF,TGCGCCAGCAGCCAACGTCCAGGGGGCGATTCACCCCTCCACTTT
TRBD1,TRBV29-1,TRBJ2-7,once,CSAWTGLSYEQYF,TGCAGCGCCTGGACAGGGTTGAGCTACGAGCAGTACTTC
TRBD2,TRBV11-2,TRBJ2-1,-,CASSRQSIAGWSYNEQFF,TGTGCCAGCAGCCGCCAGAGCATAGCGGGCTGGTCCTACAATGAGCAGTTCTTC
TRBD1,TRBV29-1,TRBJ2-4,many,CSVYGQENIQYF,TGCAGCGTCTACGGACAGGAAAACATTCAGTACTTC
-,TRBV20-1,TRBJ2-7,few,CSARESSLSSYEQYF,TGCAGTGCTAGAGAGTCTAGCTTAAGCTCCTACGAGCAGTACTTC